Each of the 6 T cell receptor beta chains below was sequenced from the same sample in a study of cytomegalovirus exposure and HLA in healthy donors. With 60 Vbeta and 13 Jbeta primers, the PCR was carried out. Generated by immunoSEQ multiplex PCR, the TCRdb table keeps only in-frame clones and is missing some. The profile covers approximately 87,000 clones, with 81% appearing a single time and approximately 4% taken by the ten largest. Material: PBMCs. These receptors all come from an older woman in good health and CMV-seropositive.

The chain couples TRBV4-3 to TRBJ2-1, with 10 bases matching TRBD2. From germline, CDR1 is LGHNA and CDR2 YSLEER. The J segment lost 8 bases and the V segment lost 3 bases, leaving 10 bases of the junction unmatched. The CDR3 is made up of 16 amino acids. CDR3 in DNA: TGCGCCAGCAGCCAGGGAGCTAGCGGGAGACGCGATGAGCAGTTCTTC. This translates into CASSQGASGRRDEQFF.

The CDR3: CASTRQGETQYF. Here the CDR3 DNA reads TGTGCCAGCACGCGGCAGGGGGAGACCCAGTACTTC. The chain carries TRBV7-9 and TRBJ2-5, with a weak D call TRBD1 (6 bases). CDR1 is SEHNR and CDR2 is FQNEAQ in the germline V gene (reference sequence). Trimming left V 7 bases short and J 5 bases short, with 11 bases between. This CDR3 region has 12 residues.

A remark on this clone: The junction and the germline gene differ at one end; a read error may be behind it. This chain links TRBV7-7 with TRBJ2-5, with TRBD1 as a possible D gene (6 bases). The end of the DNA is better explained by TRBJ2-7, so the J call may be wrong. This CDR3 region has 13 residues. The germline V gene encodes CDR1 SSHAT and CDR2 FNYEAQ (reference sequence). The CDR3 bases are TGTGCTAGCAGTTCAGGGGTTAGGAACGAGCAGTACTTC. It encodes CASSSGVRNEQYF.

This sequence joins TRBV6-1 and TRBJ2-7; 8 nucleotides align to TRBD1. Per germline, CDR1 MNHNS and CDR2 SASEGT. The CDR3 contains 15 residues. The V segment lost 5 bases and the J segment 0 bases; nucleotides outside the gene matches: 6. The CDR3 is CASSPGTGLSYEQYF. For the CDR3, the DNA is TGTGCCAGCAGTCCCGGGACAGGCCTCTCCTACGAGCAGTACTTC.

This clone is a singleton in its sample. The rearrangement joins TRBV7-9 to TRBJ2-7, with TRBD1 matching over 10 bases. CDR3 length equals 15 residues. The germline V gene encodes CDR1 SEHNR and CDR2 FQNEAQ (reference sequence). Trimming at V came to 3 bases and at J to 0 bases, leaving 2 bases not matched to a gene. For the CDR3, the DNA is TGTGCCAGCAGCTTGGGACAGGGGTTCTCCTACGAGCAGTACTTC. This codes for CASSLGQGFSYEQYF.

This clone showed up just once. The genes are TRBV19 and TRBJ2-1, with D uncertain. Germline CDR1 is LNHDA and CDR2 is SQIVND (reference sequence). CDR3 length: 11 amino acids. Trimming cost V 7 bases and J 6 bases, with 7 bases left between them. CDR3 sequence (DNA): TGTGCCAGTAACCTGCGCAATGAGCAGTTCTTC. It specifies CASNLRNEQFF.